Each of the 16 T cell receptor beta chains below was sequenced from the same sample in a study of cytomegalovirus exposure and HLA in healthy donors (dated by TCRdb to about 2017). Libraries were built with the immunoSEQ multiplex PCR assay. A mixture of 60 forward primers for TCR Vbeta segments and 13 reverse primers for TCR Jbeta segments was used in the multiplex PCR. Held by TCRdb, this immuneACCESS table contains in-frame sequences only and omits some clones. Under half of the omission traces to an unresolved V gene where checked; the cause of the rest is unknown. For this sample there are about 180,000 clones; approximately 80% appear just once. The top ten clonotypes cover 1.3% to 1.5% of the sample. Sequenced sample: PBMCs. The receptors originated from a girl aged 10 to 17 in good health and CMV-seropositive.

V and J are TRBV18 and TRBJ2-7; D unresolved. The germline V and J ends were trimmed by 5 bases and 6 bases, with 14 bases remaining between them. The germline gives CDR1 KGHSH, CDR2 LQKENI. The CDR3 consists of 13 residues. CDR3 sequence (DNA): TGTGCCAGCTCAACCGGTTCTCCACTCGAGCAGTACTTC. Its protein product is CASSTGSPLEQYF. Together with reference TRBV18 and TRBJ2-7, the CDR3 gives the full variable domain: NAGVMQNPRHLVRRRGQEARLRCSPMKGHSHVYWYRQLPEEGLKFMVYLQKENIIDESGMPKERFSAEFPKEGPSILRIQQVVRGDSAAYFCASSTGSPLEQYFGPGTRLTVT.

The chain links TRBV18 to TRBJ2-7; a possible D gene is TRBD1 (6 bases). The CDR3 extends over 15 amino acids. Germline V gives CDR1 KGHSH, CDR2 LQKENI. V was cut by 0 bases and J by 4 bases, with 13 bases left in between. The CDR3 loop is CASSPPPGTRYEQYF. CDR3 nucleotides: TGTGCCAGCTCACCACCGCCGGGGACAAGATACGAGCAGTACTTC.

The chain carries TRBV2 and TRBJ1-1; TRBD1 might be the D (6 bases). The CDR3 is 16 residues long. Trimming cost V 4 bases and J 0 bases, with 15 bases left between them. Germline-derived CDR1 and CDR2 are SNHLY and FYNNEI. This CDR3 reads CASSGVDRLMNTEAFF. The CDR3 DNA is TGTGCCAGCAGTGGGGTCGACAGGCTGATGAACACTGAAGCTTTCTTT.

In its sample, this clone was seen once. The chain recombines TRBV10-1 with TRBJ2-1, with TRBD2 matching 10 bases. The germline V gene has CDR1 WNHNN and CDR2 SYGVQD (reference sequence). This CDR3 comprises 15 residues. Germline trimming cut 4 bases from V and 0 bases from J; bases unmatched to any gene: 0. This chain's CDR3 is CASSGTSGSYNEQFF. Here the CDR3 DNA reads TGCGCCAGCAGTGGGACTAGCGGCTCCTACAATGAGCAGTTCTTC.

The chain links TRBV7-9 to TRBJ2-5; 7 nucleotides match TRBD1. With V trimmed by 5 bases and J by 1 base, 4 bases remained unmatched. Germline assignment: CDR1 SEHNR and CDR2 FQNEAQ (reference sequence). CDR3 length: 14 residues. The CDR3 is CASSIQGSQETQYF. CDR3 sequence (DNA): TGTGCCAGCAGCATACAGGGGAGCCAAGAGACCCAGTACTTC.

V and J are TRBV30 and TRBJ1-5; TRBD1 matches 9 bases. In germline, CDR1 is GTSNPN, CDR2 SVGIG (reference sequence). Trimming took 0 bases from V and 7 from J; bases not matched to a gene: 7. The CDR3 is made up of 15 amino acids. The CDR3 coding sequence is TGTGCCTGGAGTGTCAAAGGGACAGGGCTCCAGCCCCAGCATTTT. It yields the protein CAWSVKGTGLQPQHF.

The V gene is TRBV30, the J gene TRBJ2-7, with TRBD1 identical over 8 bases. With V trimmed by 0 bases and J by 5 bases, 6 bases remained unmatched. CDR1 is GTSNPN, CDR2 SVGIG, per germline (reference sequence). CDR3 length equals 14 residues. The CDR3 DNA is TGTGCCTGGAGTGTGCCAGGGGGCCGTGACGAGCAGTACTTC. Protein: CAWSVPGGRDEQYF.

J is TRBJ2-1 and V is TRBV10-1, with 12 nucleotides matching TRBD2. There are 17 residues in the CDR3. Unmatched junction bases numbered 10, after V lost 0 bases and J lost 10 bases. Looked up from germline, CDR1 is WNHNN and CDR2 is SYGVQD (reference sequence). The CDR3 here is CASSESPGLAGPMEQFF. DNA of the CDR3: TGCGCCAGCAGTGAGTCCCCTGGACTAGCGGGGCCAATGGAGCAGTTCTTC.

The chain joins TRBV10-3 to TRBJ2-1, with 14 bases lining up with TRBD2. The CDR3 totals 20 residues. Germline CDR1 is ENHRY and CDR2 is SYGVKD. The V segment lost 2 bases and the J segment 7 bases; nucleotides outside the gene matches: 16. CDR3 DNA sequence: TGTGCCATCAGTGAGAATTCTGGGACTAGCGGGAGCTTCGGTAAAAATGAGCAGTTCTTC. This sequence encodes CAISENSGTSGSFGKNEQFF.

As to this clone: Other DNA sequences in this specimen translate into the identical CDR3. V is TRBV7-9 and J is TRBJ2-5; D is unclear. Trimming cost V 5 bases and J 1 base, with 2 bases left between them. Germline CDR1 is SEHNR and CDR2 is FQNEAQ (reference sequence). CDR3 length equals 11 residues. The CDR3 DNA sequence: TGTGCCAGCAGCCGCCAAGAGACCCAGTACTTC. Translating it yields CASSRQETQYF.

The CDR3 DNA follows: TGTGCCAGCAGTGAAGGGGACAGGCCGGGGAGCTCCTACGAGCAGTACTTC. The encoded protein is CASSEGDRPGSSYEQYF. The V call is TRBV6-1, the J call TRBJ2-7; the match to TRBD1 covers 8 bases. Germline V gene data show CDR1 as MNHNS and CDR2 as SASEGT. This CDR3 is built from 17 residues. With 1 base clipped from V and 0 bases from J, the junction kept 8 bases outside the gene matches.

This chain uses TRBV27 with TRBJ2-2; D perhaps matches TRBD2 (6 bases). The CDR3 spans 14 residues. V was pared by 8 bases and J by 4 bases, with 14 bases between. Germline V gives CDR1 MNHEY, CDR2 SMNVEV (reference sequence). CDR3: CASGGVRATGELFF. For the CDR3, the DNA is TGTGCCAGCGGAGGGGTCCGGGCCACCGGGGAGCTGTTTTTT.

The gene calls are TRBV6-7 and TRBJ1-5; 8 positions match TRBD1. TRBV6-7 is marked as an open reading frame, function uncertain. There are 14 residues in the CDR3. Germline trimming cut 5 bases from V and 1 base from J; bases unmatched to any gene: 1. DNA for the CDR3: TGTGCCAGCAGTCGGACAGGGAGCAATCAGCCCCAGCATTTT. Its protein is CASSRTGSNQPQHF.

V usage is TRBV19 and J usage is TRBJ2-3, with TRBD2 matching 10 bases. Germline V gene data show CDR1 as LNHDA and CDR2 as SQIVND (reference sequence). The CDR3 is made up of 14 amino acids. The V and J ends lost 7 bases and 4 bases, in that order; junction bases with no gene match: 5. CDR3 loop: CASKLLAGADTQYF. In DNA, the CDR3 is TGTGCCAGTAAGCTGCTAGCGGGAGCAGATACGCAGTATTTT.

This clone was observed a handful of times. The chain has TRBV5-5 and TRBJ2-1, with a tentative D call TRBD1 (6 bases). Germline V CDR1 and CDR2: SGHKS, YYEKEE (reference sequence). The CDR3 has 14 residues. The V end lost 4 bases, the J end lost 6 bases, and 14 bases lay between the germline ends. The CDR3 protein is CASSLSTGPNEQFF. The CDR3 bases are TGTGCCAGCAGCCTCTCTACAGGGCCCAATGAGCAGTTCTTC. The full variable domain, completed using reference TRBV5-5 and TRBJ2-1, is DAGVTQSPTHLIKTRGQQVTLRCSPISGHKSVSWYQQVLGQGPQFIFQYYEKEERGRGNFPDRFSARQFPNYSSELNVNALLLGDSALYLCASSLSTGPNEQFFGPGTRLTVL.

The rearrangement uses TRBV4-1 and TRBJ2-5; 8 positions match TRBD1. The DNA end is a closer match to TRBJ2-7, so the J assignment may be wrong. This CDR3 region has 17 residues. The germline V gene has CDR1 MGHRA and CDR2 YSYEKL. The CDR3 spells CASSQDGQGRISYEQYF. CDR3 bases: TGCGCCAGCAGCCAAGACGGACAGGGTCGAATCTCCTACGAGCAGTACTTC.